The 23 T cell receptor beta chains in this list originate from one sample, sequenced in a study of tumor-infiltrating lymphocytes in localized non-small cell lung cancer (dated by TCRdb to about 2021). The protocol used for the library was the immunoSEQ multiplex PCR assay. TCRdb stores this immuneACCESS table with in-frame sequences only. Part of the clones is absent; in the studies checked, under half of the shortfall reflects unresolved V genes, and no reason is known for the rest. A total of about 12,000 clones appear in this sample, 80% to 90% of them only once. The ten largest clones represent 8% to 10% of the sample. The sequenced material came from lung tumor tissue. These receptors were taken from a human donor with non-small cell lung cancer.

CDR3 protein: CASSLGRGEKLFF. The CDR3, as DNA: TGCGCCAGCAGCTTGGGTAGGGGTGAAAAACTGTTTTTT. The rearrangement joins TRBV5-1 to TRBJ1-4; TRBD1 might be the D (5 bases). The CDR3 runs to 13 residues. Trimming took 0 bases from V and 7 from J, leaving 7 bases between them. Germline CDR1 and CDR2: SGHRS and YFSETQ.

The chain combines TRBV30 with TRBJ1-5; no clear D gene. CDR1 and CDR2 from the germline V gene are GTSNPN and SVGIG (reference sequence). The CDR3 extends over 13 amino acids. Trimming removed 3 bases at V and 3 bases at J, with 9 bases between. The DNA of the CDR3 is TGTGCCTGGAGCCCAGCAACCAATCAGCCCCAGCATTTT. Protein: CAWSPATNQPQHF.

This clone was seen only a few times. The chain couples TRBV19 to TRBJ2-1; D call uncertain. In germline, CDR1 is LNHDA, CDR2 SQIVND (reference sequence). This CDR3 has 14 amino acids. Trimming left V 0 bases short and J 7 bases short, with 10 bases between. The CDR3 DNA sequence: TGTGCCAGTAGTATAGATCCCACCAGGAATGAGCAGTTCTTC. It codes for CASSIDPTRNEQFF. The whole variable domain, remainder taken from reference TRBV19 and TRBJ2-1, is DGGITQSPKYLFRKEGQNVTLSCEQNLNHDAMYWYRQDPGQGLRLIYYSQIVNDFQKGDIAEGYSVSREKKESFPLTVTSAQKNPTAFYLCASSIDPTRNEQFFGPGTRLTVL.

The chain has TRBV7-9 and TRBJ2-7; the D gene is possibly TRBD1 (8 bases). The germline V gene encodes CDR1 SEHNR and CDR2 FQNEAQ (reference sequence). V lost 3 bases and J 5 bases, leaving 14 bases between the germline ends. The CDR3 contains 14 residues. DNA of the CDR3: TGTGCCAGCAGCTTGCGGACAGGGAGGGACGAGCAGTACTTC. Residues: CASSLRTGRDEQYF.

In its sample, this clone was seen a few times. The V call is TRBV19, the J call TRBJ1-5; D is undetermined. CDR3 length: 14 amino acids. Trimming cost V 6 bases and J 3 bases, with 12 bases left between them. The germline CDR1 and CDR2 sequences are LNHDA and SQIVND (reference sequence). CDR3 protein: CASRQRNLNQPQHF. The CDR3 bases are TGTGCCAGTAGACAGCGAAACCTCAATCAGCCCCAGCATTTT.

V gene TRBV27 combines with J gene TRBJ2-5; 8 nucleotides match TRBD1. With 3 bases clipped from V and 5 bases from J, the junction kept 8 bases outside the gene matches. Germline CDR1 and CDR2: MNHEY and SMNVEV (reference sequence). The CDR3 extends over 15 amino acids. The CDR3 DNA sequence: TGTGCCAGCAGTTTCCGACAGGGGATTGTGGAGACCCAGTACTTC. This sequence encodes CASSFRQGIVETQYF.

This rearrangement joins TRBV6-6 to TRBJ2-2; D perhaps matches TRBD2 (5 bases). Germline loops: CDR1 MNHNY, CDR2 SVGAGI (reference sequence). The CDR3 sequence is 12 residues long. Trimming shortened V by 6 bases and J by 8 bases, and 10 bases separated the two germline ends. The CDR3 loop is CASREAKGELFF. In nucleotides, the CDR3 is TGTGCCAGCAGGGAGGCAAAGGGGGAGCTGTTTTTT.

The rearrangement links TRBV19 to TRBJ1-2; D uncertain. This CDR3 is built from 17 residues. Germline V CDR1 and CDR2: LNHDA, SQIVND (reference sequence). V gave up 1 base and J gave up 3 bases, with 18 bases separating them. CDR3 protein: CASSIVPRLTTYYGYTF. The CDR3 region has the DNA TGTGCCAGTAGTATAGTACCCAGACTTACAACTTACTATGGCTACACCTTC.

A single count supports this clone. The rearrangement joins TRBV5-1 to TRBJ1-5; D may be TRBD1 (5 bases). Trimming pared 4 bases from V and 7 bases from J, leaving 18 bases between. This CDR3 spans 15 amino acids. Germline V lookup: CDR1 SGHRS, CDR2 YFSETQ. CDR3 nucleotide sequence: TGCGCCAGCAGCCACTGGCGGGGCCTATCCCAGCCCCAGCATTTT. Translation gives CASSHWRGLSQPQHF.

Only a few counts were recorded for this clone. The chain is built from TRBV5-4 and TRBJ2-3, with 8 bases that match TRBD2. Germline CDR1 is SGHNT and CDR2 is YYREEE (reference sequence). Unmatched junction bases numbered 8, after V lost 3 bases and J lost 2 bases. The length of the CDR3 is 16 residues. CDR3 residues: CASSSGGRAHTDTQYF. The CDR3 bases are TGTGCCAGCAGCTCGGGAGGGAGGGCCCACACAGATACGCAGTATTTT.

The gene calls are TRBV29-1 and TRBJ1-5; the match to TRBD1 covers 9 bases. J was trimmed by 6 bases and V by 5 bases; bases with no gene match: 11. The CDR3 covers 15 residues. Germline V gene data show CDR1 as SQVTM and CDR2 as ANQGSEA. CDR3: CSVSTSGQGGQPQHF. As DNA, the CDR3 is TGCAGCGTTTCCACGTCGGGACAGGGTGGTCAGCCCCAGCATTTT.

CDR3 region: CASSYSQSNQPQHF. Here the CDR3 DNA reads TGTGCCAGCAGTTACTCGCAGAGCAATCAGCCCCAGCATTTT. The chain recombines TRBV6-6 with TRBJ1-5, with D unresolved. This CDR3 has 14 amino acids. Germline V gene data show CDR1 as MNHNY and CDR2 as SVGAGI (reference sequence). With 0 bases removed from V and 1 base from J, the gap between germline ends came to 4 bases.

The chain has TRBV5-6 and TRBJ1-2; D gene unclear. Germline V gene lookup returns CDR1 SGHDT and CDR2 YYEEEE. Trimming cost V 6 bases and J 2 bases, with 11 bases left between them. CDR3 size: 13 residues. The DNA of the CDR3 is TGTGCCAGCACCCAGACGGCGAACTATGGCTACACCTTC. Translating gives CASTQTANYGYTF.

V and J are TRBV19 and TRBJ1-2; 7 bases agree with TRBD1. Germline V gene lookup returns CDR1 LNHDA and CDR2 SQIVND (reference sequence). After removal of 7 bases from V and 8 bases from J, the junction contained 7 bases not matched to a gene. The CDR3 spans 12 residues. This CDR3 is CASTFDRAGYTF. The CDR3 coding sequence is TGTGCCAGTACCTTCGACAGGGCCGGCTACACCTTC.

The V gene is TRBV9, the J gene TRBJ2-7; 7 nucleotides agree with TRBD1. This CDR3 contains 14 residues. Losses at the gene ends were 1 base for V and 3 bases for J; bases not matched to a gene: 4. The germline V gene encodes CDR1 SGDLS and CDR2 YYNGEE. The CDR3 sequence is CASSVTGDGYEQYF. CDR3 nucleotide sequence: TGTGCCAGCAGCGTAACAGGGGACGGCTACGAGCAGTACTTC.

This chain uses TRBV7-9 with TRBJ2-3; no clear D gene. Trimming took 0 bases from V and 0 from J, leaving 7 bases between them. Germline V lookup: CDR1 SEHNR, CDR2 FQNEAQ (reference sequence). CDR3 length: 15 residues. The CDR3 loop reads CASSLAAYSTDTQYF. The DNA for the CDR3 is TGTGCCAGCAGCTTAGCCGCGTATAGCACAGATACGCAGTATTTT.

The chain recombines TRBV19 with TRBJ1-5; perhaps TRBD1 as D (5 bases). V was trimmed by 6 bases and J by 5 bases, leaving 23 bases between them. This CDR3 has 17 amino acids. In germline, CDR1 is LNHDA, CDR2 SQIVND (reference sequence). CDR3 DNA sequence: TGTGCCAGTAGGCGGGGTTCGACACCCCGGGGGGATCAGCCCCAGCATTTT. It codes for CASRRGSTPRGDQPQHF.

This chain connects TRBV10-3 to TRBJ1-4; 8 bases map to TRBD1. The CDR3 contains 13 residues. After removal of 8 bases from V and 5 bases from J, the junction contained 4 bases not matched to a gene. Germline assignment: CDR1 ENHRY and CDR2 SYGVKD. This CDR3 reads CAIRRDRNEKLFF. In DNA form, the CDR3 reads TGTGCCATCCGCCGGGACAGGAATGAAAAACTGTTTTTT.

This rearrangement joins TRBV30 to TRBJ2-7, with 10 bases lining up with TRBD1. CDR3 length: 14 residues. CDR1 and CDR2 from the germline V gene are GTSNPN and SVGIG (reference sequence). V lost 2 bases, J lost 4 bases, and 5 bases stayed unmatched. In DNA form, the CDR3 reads TGTGCCTGGAGTAAGGGACAGGGGATTTACGAGCAGTACTTC. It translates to CAWSKGQGIYEQYF. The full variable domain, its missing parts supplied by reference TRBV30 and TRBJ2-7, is SQTIHQWPATLVQPVGSPLSLECTVEGTSNPNLYWYRQAAGRGLQLLFYSVGIGQISSEVPQNLSASRPQDRQFILSSKKLLLSDSGFYLCAWSKGQGIYEQYFGPGTRLTVT.

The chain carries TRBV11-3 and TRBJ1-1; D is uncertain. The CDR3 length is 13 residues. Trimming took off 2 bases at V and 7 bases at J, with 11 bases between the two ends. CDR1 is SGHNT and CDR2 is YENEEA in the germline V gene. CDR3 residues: CASSLTVSREAFF. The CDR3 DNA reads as TGTGCCAGCAGCTTAACAGTAAGCCGTGAAGCTTTCTTT.

The CDR3 DNA sequence: TGTGCCAGCAGCCGAGGGGGAGCTGAAGCTTTCTTT. Protein product: CASSRGGAEAFF. The chain combines TRBV7-8 with TRBJ1-1; the D gene is possibly TRBD1 (6 bases). CDR3 size: 12 residues. Between the trimmed V and J ends, which lost 5 bases and 6 bases, there was a span of 10 bases. Germline V gives CDR1 SGHVS, CDR2 FQNEAQ.

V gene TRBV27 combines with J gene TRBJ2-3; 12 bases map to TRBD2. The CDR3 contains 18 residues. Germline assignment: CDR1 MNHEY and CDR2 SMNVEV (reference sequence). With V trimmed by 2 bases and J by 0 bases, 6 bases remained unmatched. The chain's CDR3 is CASSLGLAGRFSTDTQYF. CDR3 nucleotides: TGTGCCAGCAGTTTAGGACTAGCGGGACGCTTTAGCACAGATACGCAGTATTTT.

As DNA, the CDR3 is TGTGCCAGCAGCAAAGGGCCACTCCAGCCCCAGCATTTT. It yields the protein CASSKGPLQPQHF. The chain carries TRBV21-1 and TRBJ1-5. TRBV21-1 is a pseudogene segment. The CDR3 totals 13 residues.